This TCR beta chain was sequenced for a study of T cell responses to AZD1222 COVID-19 vaccine. Germline loops: CDR1 MNHEY, CDR2 SVGAGI. The V and J ends lost 6 bases and 1 base, in that order; junction bases with no gene match: 4. The CDR3 is 15 residues long. Assay used: immunoSEQ multiplex PCR; TCRdb lists only in-frame clones, some missing. The data show 85,000 to 100,000 clones, around four fifths seen once. For this clone: The antigen is unknown.

General study findings and limits: A reported finding is that nearly half of spike-specific TCRs target unmutated variant regions. After two AZD1222 doses, spike-specific TCR breadth and depth rose versus day 0. White British people made up most donors, females outnumbered males, and clonal diversity was possibly underestimated.

This TCR was sampled from an adult in good health. The material sequenced was peripheral blood, taken on day 0 of AZD1222 vaccination. This chain uses TRBV6-5 with TRBJ1-2; 11 bases are a match to TRBD1. The CDR3 nucleotides read TGTGCCAGCAGAAGGGACAGGGGGTTTAACTATGGCTACACCTTC. Protein product: CASRRDRGFNYGYTF.